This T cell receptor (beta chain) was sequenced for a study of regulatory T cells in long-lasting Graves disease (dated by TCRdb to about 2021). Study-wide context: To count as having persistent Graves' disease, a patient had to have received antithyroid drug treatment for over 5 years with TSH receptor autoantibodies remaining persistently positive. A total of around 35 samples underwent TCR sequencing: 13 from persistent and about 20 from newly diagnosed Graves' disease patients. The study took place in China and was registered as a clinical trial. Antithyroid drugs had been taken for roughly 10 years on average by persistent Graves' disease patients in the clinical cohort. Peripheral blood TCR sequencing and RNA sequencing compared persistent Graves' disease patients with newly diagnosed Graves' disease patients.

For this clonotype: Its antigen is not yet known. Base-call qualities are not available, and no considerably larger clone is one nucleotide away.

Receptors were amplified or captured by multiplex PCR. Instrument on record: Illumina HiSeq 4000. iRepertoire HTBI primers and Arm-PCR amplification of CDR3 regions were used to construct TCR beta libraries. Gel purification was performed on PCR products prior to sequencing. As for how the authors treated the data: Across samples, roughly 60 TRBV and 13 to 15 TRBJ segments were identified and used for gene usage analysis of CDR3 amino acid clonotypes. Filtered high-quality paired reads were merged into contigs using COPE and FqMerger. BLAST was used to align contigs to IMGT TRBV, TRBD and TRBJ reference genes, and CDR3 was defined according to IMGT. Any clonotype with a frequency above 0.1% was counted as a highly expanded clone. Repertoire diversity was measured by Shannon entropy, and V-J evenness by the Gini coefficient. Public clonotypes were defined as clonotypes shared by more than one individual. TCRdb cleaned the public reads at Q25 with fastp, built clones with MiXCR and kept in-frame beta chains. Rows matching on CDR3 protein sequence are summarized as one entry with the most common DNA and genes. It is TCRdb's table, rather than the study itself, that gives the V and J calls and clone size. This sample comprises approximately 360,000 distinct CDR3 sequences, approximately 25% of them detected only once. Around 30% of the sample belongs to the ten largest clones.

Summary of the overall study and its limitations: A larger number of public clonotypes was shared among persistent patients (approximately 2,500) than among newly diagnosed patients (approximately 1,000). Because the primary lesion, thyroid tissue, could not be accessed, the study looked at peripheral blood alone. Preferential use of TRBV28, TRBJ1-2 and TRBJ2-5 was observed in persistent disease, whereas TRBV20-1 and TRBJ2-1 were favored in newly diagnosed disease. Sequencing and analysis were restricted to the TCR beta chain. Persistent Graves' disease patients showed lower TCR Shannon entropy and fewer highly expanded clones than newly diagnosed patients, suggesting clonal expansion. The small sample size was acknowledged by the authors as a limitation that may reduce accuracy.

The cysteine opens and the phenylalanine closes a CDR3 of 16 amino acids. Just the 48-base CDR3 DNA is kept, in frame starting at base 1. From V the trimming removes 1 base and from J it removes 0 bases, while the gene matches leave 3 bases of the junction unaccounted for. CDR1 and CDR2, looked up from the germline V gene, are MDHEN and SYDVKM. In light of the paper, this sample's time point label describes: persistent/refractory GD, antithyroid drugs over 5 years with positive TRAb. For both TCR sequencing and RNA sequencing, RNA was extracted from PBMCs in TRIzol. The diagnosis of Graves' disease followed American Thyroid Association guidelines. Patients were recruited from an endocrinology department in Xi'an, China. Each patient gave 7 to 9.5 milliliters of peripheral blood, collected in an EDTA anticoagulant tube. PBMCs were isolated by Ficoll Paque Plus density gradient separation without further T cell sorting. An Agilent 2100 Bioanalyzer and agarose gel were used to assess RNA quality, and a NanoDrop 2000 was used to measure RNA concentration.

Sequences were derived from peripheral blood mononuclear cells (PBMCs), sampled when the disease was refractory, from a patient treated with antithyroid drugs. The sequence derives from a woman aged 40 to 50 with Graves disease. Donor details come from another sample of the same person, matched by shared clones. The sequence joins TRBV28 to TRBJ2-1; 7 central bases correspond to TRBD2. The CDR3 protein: CASSLLGGSSYNEQFF. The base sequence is TGTGCCAGCAGTTTATTGGGCGGGAGCTCCTACAATGAGCAGTTCTTC.